Listed below are T cell receptor beta chains from one sample, sequenced in a study of OX40 agonist ivuxolimab in advanced cancers. Assay: immunoSEQ multiplex PCR; the TCRdb copy retains only in-frame clones and omits some. This sample has tens of thousands of clones; about 90% occur once, and the top ten carry 0.4% to 0.65%. Sequences were derived from CD4+ or CD8+ T cells sorted from blood, sampled in a trial of the OX40 agonist ivuxolimab. The source of these receptors is an adult with an advanced solid tumor such as melanoma, head and neck, liver or kidney cancer. The CDR3 runs from the conserved cysteine through the conserved F or W. A D gene is named only where the DNA matches it firmly. Some rows mark clone size as missing; the rest say once, few, many or name a class of expanded clone.

>TRBD2|NA|TRBJ2-7|TRBV19|16
CASSKGLAGGSYEQYF
TGTGCCAGTAGTAAGGGACTAGCGGGAGGATCCTACGAGCAGTACTTC
>NA|once|TRBJ2-1|TRBV9|14
CASSVDGRNNEQFF
TGTGCCAGCAGCGTGGATGGCAGGAACAATGAGCAGTTCTTC
>NA|NA|TRBJ1-2|TRBV19|15
CASSIGGQAQAGYTF
TGTGCCAGTAGTATAGGGGGTCAGGCTCAAGCTGGCTACACCTTC
>NA|NA|TRBJ2-3|TRBV9|15
CASSVGGTRWDTQYF
TGTGCCAGCAGCGTAGGAGGGACTCGCTGGGATACGCAGTATTTT
>TRBD1|NA|TRBJ1-1|TRBV6-5|16
CASSSSRGPGNTEAFF
TGTGCCAGCAGTTCGAGCAGGGGGCCAGGGAACACTGAAGCTTTCTTT
>NA|NA|TRBJ2-3|TRBV5-4|15
CASSPALSRTDTQYF
TGTGCCAGCAGCCCCGCCCTATCCCGCACAGATACGCAGTATTTT
>NA|NA|TRBJ2-3|TRBV9|15
CASSVGGGSTDTQYF
TGTGCCAGCAGCGTAGGTGGCGGGAGCACAGATACGCAGTATTTT
>TRBD2|NA|TRBJ2-1|TRBV4-2|21
CASSQPMGGTSGPSSYNEQFF
TGTGCCAGCAGCCAACCCATGGGGGGGACTAGCGGACCGAGCTCCTACAATGAGCAGTTCTTC
>NA|once|TRBJ2-2|TRBV5-6|14
CASSSTKQGGELFF
TGTGCCAGCAGCTCGACAAAACAGGGCGGGGAGCTGTTTTTT
>NA|NA|TRBJ2-7|TRBV15|15
CATSRAPISGSEQYF
TGTGCCACCAGCAGGGCTCCGATTTCAGGGTCCGAGCAGTACTTC
>TRBD2|NA|TRBJ2-3|TRBV19|19
CASSIQGAVSGRRGDTQYF
TGTGCCAGTAGTATCCAAGGAGCTGTGAGCGGGAGGCGGGGAGATACGCAGTATTTT
>TRBD1|few|TRBJ1-2|TRBV25-1|18
CASSGPGQGVSTNYGYTF
TGTGCCAGCAGCGGACCGGGACAGGGGGTTTCGACTAACTATGGCTACACCTTC
>NA|NA|TRBJ2-6|TRBV4-2|15
CASSQAGGGANVLTF
TGTGCCAGCAGCCAGGCAGGCGGAGGGGCCAACGTCCTGACTTTC
>TRBD1|NA|TRBJ2-3|TRBV19|14
CASSPTGSGDTQYF
TGTGCCAGTAGTCCGACAGGGTCCGGAGATACGCAGTATTTT
>NA|NA|TRBJ2-2|TRBV7-3|13
CASSSSNTGELFF
TGTGCCAGCAGCTCTAGCAACACCGGGGAGCTGTTTTTT
>NA|once|TRBJ2-7|TRBV18|14
CASSPQTASYEQYF
TGTGCCAGCTCACCCCAGACAGCTTCCTACGAGCAGTACTTC
>NA|NA|TRBJ2-7|TRBV13|14
CASARSGPTYEQYF
TGTGCCAGCGCCCGTTCAGGGCCCACCTACGAGCAGTACTTC
>NA|NA|TRBJ1-4|TRBV9|16
CASSGHPLGGNEKLFF
TGTGCCAGCAGCGGACACCCTTTAGGGGGTAATGAAAAACTGTTTTTT
>NA|NA|TRBJ2-7|TRBV11-2|16
CASSPGAGRGAYEQYF
TGTGCCAGCAGCCCCGGTGCAGGGCGGGGAGCCTACGAGCAGTACTTC
>NA|NA|TRBJ2-7|TRBV11-2|14
CASSSTTYGYEQYF
TGTGCCAGCAGCTCAACCACGTATGGCTACGAGCAGTACTTC
>TRBD1|NA|TRBJ1-2|TRBV28|14
CASRRQGTGIGYTF
TGTGCCAGCAGACGCCAAGGGACAGGGATAGGCTACACCTTC
>NA|NA|TRBJ2-5|TRBV28|14
CASSINSVPETQYF
TGTGCCAGCAGTATCAATAGTGTACCGGAGACCCAGTACTTC
>NA|once|TRBJ2-1|TRBV11-2|13
CASSLGIVNEQFF
TGTGCCAGCAGCTTAGGGATTGTGAATGAGCAGTTCTTC
>NA|NA|TRBJ1-2|TRBV5-1|13
CASSTSLSYGYTF
TGCGCCAGCAGCACAAGCCTATCCTATGGCTACACCTTC
>NA|NA|TRBJ2-1|TRBV14|15
CASSADRGSYNEQFF
TGTGCCAGCAGCGCTGACAGAGGCTCCTACAATGAGCAGTTCTTC
>TRBD2|NA|TRBJ2-7|TRBV4-2|14
CASSLLAGPYEQYF
TGTGCCAGCAGCCTACTAGCGGGACCCTACGAGCAGTACTTC